These T cell receptor beta chains were read from a single sample in a study of blood T cells in healthy people across ages. TCRdb used MiXCR to reprocess the 5' RACE reads, holding one entry per CDR3 protein. The sample has some 710,000 distinct CDR3 sequences, over 20% seen once. Sequenced input: blood. Source of these receptors: a man between 65 and 85 years old in good health. Both conserved end residues are part of each CDR3. A D gene is named only where the DNA matches it firmly. The listing skips clone size in some rows; elsewhere it reads once, few, many or a size class.

j_call d_call clone_size v_call cdr3_aa cdr3_nt
TRBJ2-1 TRBD2 few TRBV30 CAWRPLAGAYNEQFF TGTGCCTGGAGACCCCTAGCGGGGGCGTACAATGAGCAGTTCTTC
TRBJ2-5 - few TRBV7-9 CASSFSGASGETQYF TGTGCCAGCAGCTTTTCCGGGGCGTCGGGAGAGACCCAGTACTTC
TRBJ2-2 TRBD2 few TRBV5-1 CASSLISAGQGTGELFF TGCGCCAGCAGCTTGATCTCAGCGGGGCAGGGCACCGGGGAGCTGTTTTTT
TRBJ2-7 - - TRBV4-1 CASSQDLGFRSEQYF TGCGCCAGCAGCCAAGATTTGGGCTTTAGAAGCGAGCAGTACTTC
TRBJ2-4 TRBD2 few TRBV5-1 CASSPGTSGTTKNIQYF TGCGCCAGCAGCCCAGGGACTAGCGGGACAACCAAAAACATTCAGTACTTC
TRBJ2-1 - - TRBV18 CASSPGGANEQFF TGTGCCAGCTCACCCGGCGGGGCCAATGAGCAGTTCTTC
TRBJ1-6 - few TRBV6-1 CATRLGKDSPLHF TGTGCCACCCGTCTAGGGAAGGATTCACCCCTCCACTTT
TRBJ1-1 - - TRBV18 CASSPFQDSMNTEAFF TGTGCCAGCTCACCCTTCCAGGACAGCATGAACACTGAAGCTTTCTTT
TRBJ2-1 TRBD1 - TRBV7-2 CASSLVGTGARSNEQFF TGTGCCAGCAGCTTAGTCGGGACAGGGGCCCGTTCCAATGAGCAGTTCTTC
TRBJ2-5 - few TRBV29-1 CSVGPTVGQETQYF TGCAGCGTTGGGCCAACGGTGGGTCAAGAGACCCAGTACTTC
TRBJ1-2 - - TRBV11-2 CATKTGSQNYGYTF TGTGCCACCAAAACAGGGAGTCAGAACTATGGCTACACCTTC
TRBJ1-6 - - TRBV12-3/TRBV12-4 CASSSTGTDSPLHF TGTGCCAGCAGTTCAACCGGGACCGATTCACCCCTCCACTTT
TRBJ2-7 TRBD1 - TRBV6-2/TRBV6-3 CASSARTGGIFSYEQYF TGTGCCAGCAGCGCCCGGACAGGGGGCATTTTCTCCTACGAGCAGTACTTC
TRBJ1-1 TRBD1 - TRBV28 CGSRLGGGGGTEAFF TGTGGCAGCAGACTGGGGGGAGGGGGCGGCACTGAAGCTTTCTTT
TRBJ1-4 TRBD1 few TRBV14 CASSPRTGPNEKLFF TGTGCCAGCAGCCCTCGGACAGGGCCTAATGAAAAACTGTTTTTT
TRBJ1-4 - few TRBV29-1 CSVEEGGVRGEKLFF TGCAGCGTTGAAGAAGGTGGGGTACGGGGTGAAAAACTGTTTTTT
TRBJ2-1 TRBD1 few TRBV20-1 CSAEDRVNEQFF TGCAGTGCAGAGGACAGGGTGAATGAGCAGTTCTTC
TRBJ2-7 - few TRBV5-1 CASSLAGRDSYEQYF TGCGCCAGCAGCTTGGCAGGCCGGGACTCCTACGAGCAGTACTTC
TRBJ2-5 - few TRBV20-1 CSAQGRETQYF TGCAGTGCGCAGGGCAGGGAGACCCAGTACTTC
TRBJ2-1 - few TRBV7-9 CASSLGDFSYNEQFF TGTGCCAGCAGCTTAGGAGACTTCTCCTACAATGAGCAGTTCTTC
TRBJ1-4 TRBD1 - TRBV2 CATGTGREKLFF TGTGCCACCGGGACAGGGCGTGAAAAACTGTTTTTT
TRBJ2-7 - many TRBV20-1 CSARSPTEFYEQYF TGCAGTGCTAGATCCCCGACAGAGTTCTACGAGCAGTACTTC
TRBJ1-3 - - TRBV30 CAWRRGISGNTIYF TGTGCCTGGAGGAGGGGAATATCTGGAAACACCATATATTTT
TRBJ2-1 TRBD2 many TRBV27 CASSSGTSANNEQFF TGTGCCAGCAGTTCCGGGACTAGCGCAAACAATGAGCAGTTCTTC
TRBJ2-5 - - TRBV28 CASSSPSGLRTQYF TGTGCCAGCAGTTCCCCGAGCGGTCTCCGGACCCAGTACTTC
TRBJ1-5 TRBD1 few TRBV19 CASSNGDRLYSNQPQHF TGTGCCAGTAGTAACGGGGACAGACTTTATAGCAATCAGCCCCAGCATTTT
TRBJ2-5 - - TRBV6-7 CASSYSQLQGPKYF TGTGCCAGCAGTTACTCGCAACTACAGGGTCCGAAGTACTTC
TRBJ2-3 - few TRBV18 CASSPLGPSTDTQYF TGTGCCAGCTCACCACTCGGGCCCAGCACAGATACGCAGTATTTT
TRBJ2-2 TRBD2 - TRBV5-5 CASSSERGRTGELFF TGTGCCAGCAGCTCTGAGCGGGGCCGCACCGGGGAGCTGTTTTTT
TRBJ2-1 TRBD2 - TRBV7-9 CASSETSGSRHNEQFF TGTGCCAGCAGCGAGACTAGCGGGAGTAGACACAATGAGCAGTTCTTC
TRBJ2-5 - few TRBV4-3 CASSPTGRFQETQYF TGCGCCAGCAGCCCGACAGGGAGGTTCCAAGAGACCCAGTACTTC
TRBJ2-2 - few TRBV2 CASGQQAAGELFF TGTGCCAGCGGGCAACAGGCGGCCGGGGAGCTGTTTTTT
TRBJ2-7 - - TRBV5-6 CASSPTGTLRTYEQYF TGTGCCAGCAGCCCAACCGGGACATTAAGGACCTACGAGCAGTACTTC
TRBJ2-1 - few TRBV20-1 CSALLVRAYNEQFF TGCAGTGCCCTTCTCGTCAGGGCGTACAATGAGCAGTTCTTC
TRBJ1-2 - few TRBV7-9 CASSLVVGAEDGYTF TGTGCCAGCAGCTTAGTGGTTGGGGCAGAGGATGGCTACACCTTC
TRBJ2-7 TRBD2 - TRBV12-3/TRBV12-4 CASRLGLAGEQYF TGTGCCAGCCGCTTGGGACTAGCGGGAGAGCAGTACTTC
TRBJ2-1 - few TRBV29-1 CNPSREWTYNEQFF TGCAACCCTTCCAGGGAGTGGACCTACAATGAGCAGTTCTTC
TRBJ2-1 - - TRBV7-8 CASRPLRGSYNEQFF TGTGCCAGCAGGCCGTTGCGGGGATCCTACAATGAGCAGTTCTTC